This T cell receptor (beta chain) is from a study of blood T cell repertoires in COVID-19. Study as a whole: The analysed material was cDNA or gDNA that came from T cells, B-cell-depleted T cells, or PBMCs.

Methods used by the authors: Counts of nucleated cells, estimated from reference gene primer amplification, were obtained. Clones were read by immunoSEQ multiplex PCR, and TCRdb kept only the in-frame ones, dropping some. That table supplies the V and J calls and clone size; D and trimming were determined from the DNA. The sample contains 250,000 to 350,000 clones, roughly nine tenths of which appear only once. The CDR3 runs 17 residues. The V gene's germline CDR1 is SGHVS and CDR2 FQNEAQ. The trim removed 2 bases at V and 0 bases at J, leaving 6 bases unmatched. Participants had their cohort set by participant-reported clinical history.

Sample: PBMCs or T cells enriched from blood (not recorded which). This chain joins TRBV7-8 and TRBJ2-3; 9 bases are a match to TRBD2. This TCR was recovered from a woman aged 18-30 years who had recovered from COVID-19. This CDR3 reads CASSLFRLAESTDTQYF. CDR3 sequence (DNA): TGTGCCAGCAGCTTATTTCGACTAGCGGAAAGCACAGATACGCAGTATTTT.